These T cell receptor beta chains were read from a single sample in a study of blood T cell repertoires in COVID-19. Clones were sequenced by immunoSEQ multiplex PCR, and TCRdb holds only the in-frame ones, with some missing. The repertoire holds roughly 140,000 clones, with roughly 86% as singletons. Sequenced sample: peripheral blood. Every receptor here comes from a human donor in a cohort sampled during active COVID-19. CDR3s include the opening cysteine and the closing phenylalanine or tryptophan. The D gene is left open where the match is weak. Only part of the rows carry a size: once, few, many, or a class if the clone is expanded.

.	.	TRBV5-4	TRBJ1-1	CASSFNGMEGAFF	TGTGCCAGCAGCTTTAATGGGATGGAGGGAGCTTTCTTT
.	.	TRBV2	TRBJ2-2	CASSGQQNTGELFF	TGTGCCAGCAGTGGACAGCAGAACACCGGGGAGCTGTTTTTT
.	.	TRBV7-2	TRBJ2-3	CASSLDRSTDTQYF	TGTGCCAGCAGCCTAGACAGGAGCACAGATACGCAGTATTTT
few	TRBD2	TRBV28	TRBJ2-7	CASSRKGLAETFGEQYF	TGTGCCAGCTCAAGGAAGGGACTAGCGGAAACCTTCGGCGAGCAGTACTTC
.	.	TRBV6-4	TRBJ1-3	CASSVGPGNTIYF	TGTGCCAGCTCGGTGGGGCCTGGAAACACCATATATTTT
.	TRBD2	TRBV9	TRBJ2-1	CASSVVGTSGYNEQFF	TGTGCCAGCAGCGTAGTGGGGACTAGCGGTTACAATGAGCAGTTCTTC
.	TRBD1	TRBV5-1	TRBJ1-2	CASSLDTGGNYGYTF	TGCGCCAGCAGCTTGGATACAGGGGGGAACTATGGCTACACCTTC
.	TRBD2	TRBV2	TRBJ2-5	CASSRNSGSRETQYF	TGTGCCAGCAGCCGAAATAGCGGGAGCCGGGAGACCCAGTACTTC
.	TRBD1	TRBV24-1	TRBJ1-5	CATSDLPGTGYRVGQPQHF	TGTGCCACCAGTGATTTACCCGGGACAGGGTATAGGGTCGGTCAGCCCCAGCATTTT
.	TRBD2	TRBV27	TRBJ2-1	CASSPLPAGSYNEQFF	TGTGCCAGCAGCCCCCTACCAGCGGGAAGCTACAATGAGCAGTTCTTC
.	.	TRBV15	TRBJ2-1	CATSRDKGNSYNEQFF	TGTGCCACCAGCAGAGATAAGGGGAACTCCTACAATGAGCAGTTCTTC
.	.	TRBV15	TRBJ1-1	CATRIAGVNTEAFF	TGTGCCACCAGAATCGCAGGGGTGAACACTGAAGCTTTCTTT
.	.	TRBV28	TRBJ1-5	CASTQGTQPQHF	TGTGCCAGCACACAGGGTACTCAGCCCCAGCATTTT
.	TRBD1	TRBV19	TRBJ1-5	CASSSRQGPNQPQHF	TGTGCCAGTAGTTCCAGACAGGGGCCCAATCAGCCCCAGCATTTT
.	TRBD2	TRBV2	TRBJ2-5	CASGTSGQIQETQYF	TGTGCCAGCGGGACTAGCGGGCAGATACAAGAGACCCAGTACTTC
.	.	TRBV3-1/TRBV3-2	TRBJ1-2	CASSQQGKGSYGYTF	TGTGCCAGCAGCCAACAGGGGAAAGGTAGCTATGGCTACACCTTC
.	.	TRBV6-5	TRBJ2-2	CASSYVGPNTGELFF	TGTGCCAGCAGTTATGTGGGGCCAAACACCGGGGAGCTGTTTTTT
once	TRBD1	TRBV6-2/TRBV6-3	TRBJ1-2	CASSSPDRGQVGYTF	TGTGCCAGCAGTAGCCCGGACAGGGGGCAGGTTGGCTACACCTTC
.	TRBD1	TRBV6-4	TRBJ2-6	CASSPSGTGLSGANVLTF	TGTGCCAGCAGTCCCTCGGGGACAGGACTCTCTGGGGCCAACGTCCTGACTTTC
.	TRBD1	TRBV28	TRBJ1-5	CASSSPRDRGISQPQHF	TGTGCCAGCAGTTCCCCCCGGGACAGGGGGATCAGTCAGCCCCAGCATTTT
.	.	TRBV6-5	TRBJ1-2	CASRKGLTGGYTF	TGTGCCAGCAGGAAGGGCCTTACGGGAGGCTACACCTTC
.	TRBD1	TRBV28	TRBJ2-3	CASRGTEVSTDTQYF	TGTGCCAGCAGGGGGACAGAAGTTAGCACAGATACGCAGTATTTT
.	.	TRBV7-6	TRBJ1-3	CASSLVPQGNTIYF	TGTGCCAGCAGCTTAGTTCCACAGGGAAACACCATATATTTT
once	TRBD1	TRBV7-9	TRBJ2-1	CASTLTDRYYNEQFF	TGTGCCAGCACCTTAACGGACAGGTATTACAATGAGCAGTTCTTC
.	.	TRBV6-2/TRBV6-3	TRBJ2-7	CASSFGDRGEQYF	TGTGCCAGCAGTTTCGGAGACCGCGGCGAGCAGTACTTC
.	.	TRBV3-1/TRBV3-2	TRBJ2-7	CASSQERDSYEQYF	TGTGCCAGCAGCCAAGAACGGGATTCCTACGAGCAGTACTTC
.	.	TRBV5-1	TRBJ2-1	CASSLARTTLGGEQFF	TGCGCCAGCAGCTTGGCGAGGACTACTCTTGGGGGTGAGCAGTTCTTC
.	TRBD1	TRBV3-1/TRBV3-2	TRBJ2-7	CASSQRTGYRYEQYF	TGTGCCAGCAGCCAACGGACAGGGTACCGCTACGAGCAGTACTTC
few	.	TRBV10-1	TRBJ2-7	CARTAYEQYF	TGCGCCAGGACAGCGTACGAGCAGTACTTC
.	TRBD1	TRBV5-8	TRBJ1-1	CASSRGQPLKGTEAFF	TGTGCCAGCAGCCGGGGACAGCCCCTGAAGGGCACTGAAGCTTTCTTT
.	TRBD2	TRBV9	TRBJ2-5	CASSVGSGGALQTQYF	TGTGCCAGCAGCGTAGGCAGCGGGGGGGCCTTACAGACCCAGTACTTC
few	TRBD1	TRBV9	TRBJ2-7	CASSPHPTGGAWDEQYF	TGTGCCAGCAGCCCTCATCCGACAGGGGGCGCTTGGGACGAGCAGTACTTC
.	TRBD2	TRBV6-4	TRBJ2-1	CASSTTSGVQFF	TGTGCCAGCAGTACGACTAGCGGAGTACAGTTCTTC
.	.	TRBV7-7	TRBJ2-3	CASSLRHGPTDTQYF	TGTGCCAGCAGCTTAAGACATGGTCCCACAGATACGCAGTATTTT
.	TRBD1	TRBV28	TRBJ1-1	CASSARQGASEAFF	TGTGCCAGCAGTGCCCGACAGGGGGCCTCTGAAGCTTTCTTT
.	TRBD2	TRBV5-1	TRBJ2-1	CASSLSRLAGLNEQFF	TGCGCCAGCAGCTTGTCCCGACTAGCGGGACTCAATGAGCAGTTCTTC
.	.	TRBV2	TRBJ1-2	CASRMEQVYGYTF	TGTGCCAGCAGGATGGAACAGGTCTATGGCTACACCTTC
.	.	TRBV19	TRBJ2-1	CASSIVTGSYNEQFF	TGTGCCAGTAGTATAGTAACAGGGTCCTACAATGAGCAGTTCTTC
.	.	TRBV7-9	TRBJ2-7	CASRPPGLASNEQYF	TGTGCCAGCAGACCTCCGGGACTCGCATCAAACGAGCAGTACTTC
.	TRBD1	TRBV28	TRBJ1-2	CASSLNRDRAGLNYGYTF	TGTGCCAGCAGTTTAAACCGGGACAGGGCGGGGCTTAACTATGGCTACACCTTC
few	.	TRBV2	TRBJ2-6	CASRRQDGGANVLTF	TGTGCCAGCAGAAGACAGGACGGGGGGGCCAACGTCCTGACTTTC
.	.	TRBV29-1	TRBJ1-1	CSARGSNTEAFF	TGCAGCGCCCGGGGGTCGAACACTGAAGCTTTCTTT
.	.	TRBV3-1/TRBV3-2	TRBJ1-5	CASSLGGVEENNQPQHF	TGTGCCAGCAGCCTGGGGGGGGTTGAAGAAAACAATCAGCCCCAGCATTTT
once	TRBD1	TRBV27	TRBJ1-5	CASSLDRLSNQPQHF	TGTGCCAGCAGTTTGGACAGGCTAAGCAATCAGCCCCAGCATTTT
.	.	TRBV5-6	TRBJ1-1	CASSRPSITTEAFF	TGTGCCAGCAGCCGTCCCTCGATAACAACTGAAGCTTTCTTT
.	TRBD1	TRBV28	TRBJ1-2	CASSLSLGTGNYGYTF	TGTGCCAGCAGTTTATCCCTTGGGACAGGCAACTATGGCTACACCTTC
.	TRBD2	TRBV25-1	TRBJ2-5	CASSEWGGGETQYF	TGTGCCAGCAGTGAATGGGGGGGTGGAGAGACCCAGTACTTC
.	TRBD2	TRBV11-2	TRBJ2-7	CASSLVRGTSGREQYF	TGTGCCAGCAGCTTAGTCCGGGGGACTAGCGGGAGGGAGCAGTACTTC
.	.	TRBV5-5	TRBJ2-1	CASALLAVNEQFF	TGTGCCAGCGCACTTCTCGCCGTAAATGAGCAGTTCTTC
.	TRBD2	TRBV11-2	TRBJ2-3	CASSLRMGTTSTDTQYF	TGTGCCAGCAGTCTCCGTATGGGGACTACTAGCACAGATACGCAGTATTTT
.	TRBD1	TRBV5-1	TRBJ1-2	CASSPSGTENYGYTF	TGCGCCAGCAGCCCCTCCGGGACAGAAAACTATGGCTACACCTTC